What follows are 26 T cell receptor beta chains derived from one specimen sequenced in a study of graft-versus-host responses after intestinal transplantation. The protocol was immunoSEQ multiplex PCR, while the TCRdb copy is restricted to in-frame clones and leaves out a portion. The repertoire holds over 15,000 clones, with 80% to 95% as singletons. The specimen was PBMCs, collected more than 350 days after transplant. These TCRs come from a human patient who received an intestinal transplant, so some T cells may come from the graft donor.

The chain employs TRBV4-2 and TRBJ1-6; 8 bases align to TRBD1. CDR1 is LGHNA and CDR2 is YNFKEQ in the germline V gene. V was clipped by 3 bases and J by 7 bases; unmatched bases: 14. The length of the CDR3 is 18 residues. CDR3 DNA sequence: TGTGCCAGCAGCCATCCCGGGACAGGCGCAAAACCCAATTCACCCCTCCACTTT. Protein: CASSHPGTGAKPNSPLHF.

The chain combines TRBV7-5 with TRBJ1-2; the DNA was not used to check the table's D call, TRBD1. TRBV7-5 is classified as a pseudogene. CDR3 length: 14 residues. This chain's CDR3 is CVRSSPGQDYGYTF. The CDR3 nucleotides read TGTGTCAGAAGCTCCCCGGGACAGGACTATGGCTACACCTTC.

V and J are TRBV11-1 and TRBJ2-7; D is possibly TRBD2 (5 bases). The CDR3 contains 13 residues. Trimming took off 5 bases at V and 4 bases at J, with 12 bases between the two ends. CDR1 SGHAT and CDR2 FQDESV come from the germline V gene (reference sequence). The CDR3 reads CASSPNGLYEQYF. The CDR3, as DNA: TGTGCCAGCAGCCCGAACGGACTGTACGAGCAGTACTTC.

V usage is TRBV4-2 and J usage is TRBJ2-2, with a possible D match to TRBD1 (6 bases). Germline CDR1 LGHNA, CDR2 YNFKEQ. CDR3 length: 17 residues. V lost 4 bases and J lost 2, with 17 bases in between. For the CDR3, the DNA is TGTGCCAGCAGCCGCCGGGACACCTTCACAAACACCGGGGAGCTGTTTTTT. Its translation is CASSRRDTFTNTGELFF.

The chain joins TRBV6-5 to TRBJ2-7; D is perhaps TRBD2 (5 bases). The CDR3 consists of 16 residues. The V end was cut by 0 bases, the J end by 2 bases, with 14 bases between. Germline loops: CDR1 MNHEY, CDR2 SVGAGI. The CDR3 sequence is CASSYSRLAPTYEQYF. Here the CDR3 DNA reads TGTGCCAGCAGTTACTCCCGTCTAGCCCCCACCTACGAGCAGTACTTC.

V and J are TRBV9 and TRBJ2-3; 13 positions agree with TRBD2. Trimming cost V 4 bases and J 0 bases; bases outside gene matches: 8. Germline V gives CDR1 SGDLS, CDR2 YYNGEE. CDR3 length: 18 residues. For the CDR3, the DNA is TGTGCCAGCAGCTTCCGGACTAGCGGGGGCTCTAGCACAGATACGCAGTATTTT. Its translation: CASSFRTSGGSSTDTQYF.

Comments on this clone: Other DNA variants within this sample encode the same CDR3. J is TRBJ2-7 and V is TRBV29-1, with D maybe TRBD2 (6 bases). Germline CDR1 SQVTM, CDR2 ANQGSEA. The CDR3 is made up of 12 amino acids. V lost 3 bases to trimming and J lost 7 bases, with 13 bases between them. The CDR3 nucleotides read TGCAGCGTTGATTCGGGTGGGAGGGAGCAGTACTTC. It encodes CSVDSGGREQYF.

This clone was counted only a few times. This chain joins TRBV28 and TRBJ2-7, with TRBD1 matching over 8 bases. The CDR3 contains 13 residues. Trimming took 10 bases from V and 2 from J; bases not matched to a gene: 7. Germline V gene data show CDR1 as MDHEN and CDR2 as SYDVKM. The CDR3 reads CATIGQGPYEQYF. The DNA for the CDR3 is TGTGCCACAATCGGACAGGGCCCCTACGAGCAGTACTTC. The full variable domain, rest sourced from reference TRBV28 and TRBJ2-7, is DVKVTQSSRYLVKRTGEKVFLECVQDMDHENMFWYRQDPGLGLRLIYFSYDVKMKEKGDIPEGYSVSREKKERFSLILESASTNQTSMYLCATIGQGPYEQYFGPGTRLTVT.

The rearrangement uses TRBV9 and TRBJ1-4; 9 positions match TRBD1. Germline assignment: CDR1 SGDLS and CDR2 YYNGEE. V shed 0 bases and J 7 bases; nucleotides not matched to a gene: 7. The CDR3 covers 16 residues. CDR3 bases: TGTGCCAGCAGCGTAGGGTCGGGGACAGGGCCTGAAAAACTGTTTTTT. This sequence encodes CASSVGSGTGPEKLFF.

This chain joins TRBV6-5 and TRBJ2-2; 7 bases match TRBD2. This CDR3 is built from 16 residues. Looked up from germline, CDR1 is MNHEY and CDR2 is SVGAGI. V shed 4 bases, J shed 4 bases, and the junction held 9 bases outside the gene matches. The CDR3 bases are TGTGCCAGCAGTTTTCTAGCGGATGGGGGCACCGGGGAGCTGTTTTTT. This sequence encodes CASSFLADGGTGELFF.

This chain uses TRBV15 with TRBJ1-4; 11 bases match TRBD1. With V trimmed by 0 bases and J by 8 bases, 5 bases remained unmatched. Germline V CDR1 and CDR2: LNHNV, YYDKDF (reference sequence). The CDR3 spans 16 residues. The CDR3 region has the DNA TGTGCCACCAGCAGAGACTCCGGGACAGGGGGGGAAAAACTGTTTTTT. Its protein is CATSRDSGTGGEKLFF.

The rearrangement uses TRBV6-5 and TRBJ2-1; a possible D gene is TRBD2 (5 bases). CDR1 MNHEY and CDR2 SVGAGI come from the germline V gene. The length of the CDR3 is 16 residues. Trimming took 0 bases from V and 2 from J, leaving 11 bases between them. CDR3 sequence: CASSYSRSGAYNEQFF. The CDR3 DNA follows: TGTGCCAGCAGTTACTCGCGGAGCGGAGCCTACAATGAGCAGTTCTTC.

The chain couples TRBV2 to TRBJ2-7; D is uncertain. Germline V gene sequence: CDR1 SNHLY, CDR2 FYNNEI. The CDR3 has 12 amino acids. Trimming removed 4 bases from V and 1 base from J, with 5 bases in between. CDR3 amino acids: CASSGWSYEQYF. CDR3 bases: TGTGCCAGCAGTGGTTGGTCCTACGAGCAGTACTTC.

V and J are TRBV5-1 and TRBJ2-7, with unresolved D. V was clipped by 1 base and J by 2 bases, with 13 bases between them. The CDR3 has 15 amino acids. Germline V lookup: CDR1 SGHRS, CDR2 YFSETQ. For the CDR3, the DNA is TGCGCCAGCAGCTTGAAGGATCAAGGGACCTACGAGCAGTACTTC. Translating it yields CASSLKDQGTYEQYF.

The chain links TRBV10-3 to TRBJ2-7; weak D call: TRBD1 (5 bases). Germline V gene sequence: CDR1 ENHRY, CDR2 SYGVKD. This CDR3 has 14 residues. V was shortened by 0 bases and J by 5 bases, with 11 bases between the two germline ends. DNA for the CDR3: TGTGCCATCAGTGAGTCAATAAGGGGTGACGAGCAGTACTTC. Amino acids: CAISESIRGDEQYF.

The chain combines TRBV29-1 with TRBJ2-7; no clear D gene. This CDR3 is 9 amino acids long. Trimming removed 4 bases from V and 4 bases from J, with 2 bases in between. From germline, CDR1 is SQVTM and CDR2 ANQGSEA. The CDR3 nucleotides read TGCAGCGTTGCGTACGAGCAGTACTTC. It yields the protein CSVAYEQYF.

The rearrangement links TRBV10-3 to TRBJ2-2; 7 bases line up with TRBD2. CDR3 size: 13 residues. V shed 8 bases and J 4 bases; nucleotides not matched to a gene: 4. Germline-derived CDR1 and CDR2 are ENHRY and SYGVKD. CDR3 DNA: TGTGCCATCGGGGAGGGGACCACCGGGGAGCTGTTTTTT. Translated, it gives CAIGEGTTGELFF.

The V call is TRBV7-8, the J call TRBJ1-5; 8 bases map to TRBD1. The ends lost 3 bases at V and 0 bases at J; junction bases unmatched: 7. From germline, CDR1 is SGHVS and CDR2 FQNEAQ. The CDR3 covers 17 residues. The CDR3 region has the DNA TGTGCCAGCAGCTTCTGGACAGGGCCGGGTAGCAATCAGCCCCAGCATTTT. Its translation is CASSFWTGPGSNQPQHF.

The CDR3 bases are TGTGCCAGCAGCCTCACAGATACGCAGTATTTT. This codes for CASSLTDTQYF. The chain carries TRBV14 and TRBJ2-3; no reliable D call. The CDR3 runs 11 residues. Germline CDR1 and CDR2: SGHDN and FVKESK. The germline V and J ends were trimmed by 4 bases and 2 bases, with 1 base remaining between them. Complete variable domain (other parts from reference TRBV14 and TRBJ2-3): EAGVTQFPSHSVIEKGQTVTLRCDPISGHDNLYWYRRVMGKEIKFLLHFVKESKQDESGMPNNRFLAERTGGTYSTLKVQPAELEDSGVYFCASSLTDTQYFGPGTRLTVL.

The chain combines TRBV5-1 with TRBJ2-5; D not resolved. Germline CDR1 and CDR2: SGHRS and YFSETQ. Trimming took off 4 bases at V and 5 bases at J, with 9 bases between the two ends. This CDR3 spans 12 amino acids. The CDR3 loop reads CASSAYGETQYF. The CDR3 DNA follows: TGCGCCAGCAGCGCCTATGGGGAGACCCAGTACTTC.

The gene calls are TRBV16 and TRBJ1-5; 7 nucleotides align to TRBD1. J lost 5 bases, V lost 3 bases, and 4 bases had no gene match. CDR3 length equals 14 residues. Germline V gene data show CDR1 as KGHSY and CDR2 as FQNENV. Here the CDR3 DNA reads TGTGCCAGCAGCCAGGGGGGGACAGATCAGCCCCAGCATTTT. Translated, it gives CASSQGGTDQPQHF.

This clone was detected only once. V usage is TRBV25-1 and J usage is TRBJ1-2, with D unclear. CDR3 length: 15 residues. Trimming took off 3 bases at V and 1 base at J, with 12 bases between the two ends. CDR1 and CDR2 from the germline V gene are MGHDK and SYGVNS. The CDR3 nucleotides read TGTGCCAGCAGTGACCCGGCGGCGGGTAACTATGGCTACACCTTC. It is translated as CASSDPAAGNYGYTF.

This clone showed up just once. The V and J genes are TRBV28 and TRBJ1-1; perhaps TRBD1 as D (5 bases). Germline assignment: CDR1 MDHEN and CDR2 SYDVKM. This CDR3 contains 15 residues. The V gene lost 6 bases and the J gene lost 1 base, with 15 bases spanning the gap. As DNA, the CDR3 is TGTGCCAGCAGCCCATTGGGCAGGGAGAACACTGAAGCTTTCTTT. It yields the protein CASSPLGRENTEAFF.

This clone was counted a single time. This chain joins TRBV6-1 and TRBJ2-2, with TRBD2 matching over 10 bases. With 1 base clipped from V and 4 bases from J, the junction kept 9 bases outside the gene matches. From germline, CDR1 is MNHNS and CDR2 SASEGT. The CDR3 sequence is 18 residues long. The CDR3 DNA is TGTGCCAGCAGTGAAGGCTGGGGCGCTAGCGGGAGCACCGGGGAGCTGTTTTTT. Translating it yields CASSEGWGASGSTGELFF.

This chain connects TRBV28 to TRBJ2-5, with 9 bases lining up with TRBD2. This CDR3 is 16 amino acids long. V dropped 5 bases and J dropped 0; count of bases not matched to a gene: 7. Germline CDR1 and CDR2: MDHEN and SYDVKM. The CDR3 loop is CASSPQTSGDQETQYF. Here the CDR3 DNA reads TGTGCCAGCAGTCCTCAGACTAGCGGAGACCAAGAGACCCAGTACTTC.

The chain links TRBV7-2 to TRBJ2-3; 7 bases align to TRBD1. This CDR3 comprises 13 residues. Germline assignment: CDR1 SGHTA and CDR2 FQGNSA. The ends lost 6 bases at V and 3 bases at J; junction bases unmatched: 3. The CDR3 sequence is CASSRRGTDTQYF. CDR3 nucleotides: TGTGCCAGCAGTCGCAGGGGGACAGATACGCAGTATTTT.